This T cell receptor (beta chain) was obtained from a study of T cells in Graves' hyperthyroidism and ophthalmopathy. This clonotype was seen repeatedly, ten times or more. The antigen remains unidentified. Study-level results: The model's output predicted ophthalmopathy at a median of around 6.9 months prior to onset. From stable hyperthyroidism, ophthalmopathy was separated by a 13 V-J model.

The CDR3 is 15 amino acids. Germline-derived CDR1 and CDR2 are ENHRY and SYGVKD. Trimming shortened V by 0 bases and J by 10 bases, and 13 bases separated the two germline ends. Using RNA transcripts as the source, TCR beta CDR3 regions were amplified. TCR CDR3 regions were first amplified by RT-PCR with HTBI primers. TCRdb re-called the multiplex PCR reads with MiXCR, one entry per CDR3 protein. The profile covers hundreds of thousands of distinct CDR3 sequences, with about a third appearing a single time and around 32% taken by the ten largest. In making diagnoses, clinical symptoms, serum thyroxine and TRAb, thyroid ultrasound and orbital computed tomography were all used.

Material: blood. This TCR came from a woman aged 40 to 49 with Graves' hyperthyroidism. This rearrangement joins TRBV10-3 to TRBJ1-6; D perhaps matches TRBD1 (5 bases). The CDR3 nucleotides read TGTGCCATCAGTGAGTCTGAGGCAGGGTGGTCACCCCTCCACTTT. Translated, it gives CAISESEAGWSPLHF.